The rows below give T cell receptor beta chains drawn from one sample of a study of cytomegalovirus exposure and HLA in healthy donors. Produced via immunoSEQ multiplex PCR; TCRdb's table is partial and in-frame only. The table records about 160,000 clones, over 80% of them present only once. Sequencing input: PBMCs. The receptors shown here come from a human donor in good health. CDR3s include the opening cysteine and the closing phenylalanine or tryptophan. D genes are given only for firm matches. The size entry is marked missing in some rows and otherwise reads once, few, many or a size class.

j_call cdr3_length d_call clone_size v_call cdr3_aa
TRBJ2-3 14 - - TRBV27 CASSLSSGFHTQYF
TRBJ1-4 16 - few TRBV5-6 CASSSDMGATNEKLFF
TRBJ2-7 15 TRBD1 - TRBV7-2 CASSRRGQGDYEQYF
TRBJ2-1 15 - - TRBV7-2 CASSSIQTVYNEQFF
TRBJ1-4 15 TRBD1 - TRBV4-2 CASSYGDRENEKLFF
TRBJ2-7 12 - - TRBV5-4 CASSPQRDEQYF
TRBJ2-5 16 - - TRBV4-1 CASSQGVMRVQETQYF
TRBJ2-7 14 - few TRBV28 CASNEGAEVYEQYF
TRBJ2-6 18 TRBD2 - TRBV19 CASSKGTSGGSGANVLTF
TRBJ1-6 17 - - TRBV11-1 CASSDESESSYNSPLHF
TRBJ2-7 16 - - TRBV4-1 CASSLDPTGKTYEQYF
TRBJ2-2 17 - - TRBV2 CASSEAGWTPEAGELFF
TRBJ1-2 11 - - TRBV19 CAGDKAGDYTF
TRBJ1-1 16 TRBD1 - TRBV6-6 CASGTFSDRASAEAFF
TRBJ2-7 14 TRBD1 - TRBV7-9 CASSPDREIYEQYF
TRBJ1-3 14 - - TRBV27 CASRSTGNGNTIYF
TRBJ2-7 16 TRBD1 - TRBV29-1 CSVENWGTGERHEQYF
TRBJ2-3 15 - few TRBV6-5 CASTHSPGHTDTQYF
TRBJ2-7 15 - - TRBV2 CASHLPGLLSYEQYF
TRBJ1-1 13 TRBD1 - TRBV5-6 CASSRDRDTEAFF
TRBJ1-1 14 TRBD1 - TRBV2 CASKGGLVNTEAFF
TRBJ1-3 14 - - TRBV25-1 CASSEPGSGNTIYF
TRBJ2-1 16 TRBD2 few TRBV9 CASSPGTSGIYNEQFF
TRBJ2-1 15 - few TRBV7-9 CASSLGVASYNEQFF
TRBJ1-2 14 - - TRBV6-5 CASSSARAAYGYTF
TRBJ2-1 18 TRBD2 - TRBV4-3 CASSQDGGGTRRVNEQFF
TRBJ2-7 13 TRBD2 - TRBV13 CASSPVAGGEQYF
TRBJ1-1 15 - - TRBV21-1 CASRNRDRANTEAFF
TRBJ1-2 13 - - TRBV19 CASSILLNYGYTF
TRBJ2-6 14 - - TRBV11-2 CASLSLSGANVLTF
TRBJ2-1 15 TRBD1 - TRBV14 CASSRDRPSYNEQFF
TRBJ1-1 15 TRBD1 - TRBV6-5 CASSRTGRPNTEAFF
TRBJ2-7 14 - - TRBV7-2 CASSLGQSSYEQYF
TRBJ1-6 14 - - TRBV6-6 CASSYPDRGSPLHF
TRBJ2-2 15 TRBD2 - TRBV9 CASSASGGGTGELFF
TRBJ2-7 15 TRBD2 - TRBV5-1 CASRISGGPPYEQYF
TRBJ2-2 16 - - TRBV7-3 CASSPGWGGNTGELFF
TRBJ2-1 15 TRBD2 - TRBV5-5 CASSLGTSGYNEQFF
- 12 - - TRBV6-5 CASSLSRREQYF
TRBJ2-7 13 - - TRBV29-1 CSVAGTLTYEQYF
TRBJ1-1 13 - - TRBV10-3 CAIQDKMNTEAFF
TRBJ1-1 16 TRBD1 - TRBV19 CASSIAATGVNTEAFF
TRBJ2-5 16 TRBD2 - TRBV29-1 CSAPMTGAGLAETQYF
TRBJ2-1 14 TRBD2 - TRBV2 CATEAGQSYNEQFF
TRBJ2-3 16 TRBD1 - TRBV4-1 CASSTRDRGSIDTQYF
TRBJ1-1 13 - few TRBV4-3 CASSQDMADEAFF
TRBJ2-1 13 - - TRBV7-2 CASRDFRWGEQFF
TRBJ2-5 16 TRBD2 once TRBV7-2 CASSLARSGGQETQYF
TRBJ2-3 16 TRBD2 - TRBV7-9 CASSSRAGDLTDTQYF
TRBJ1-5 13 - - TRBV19 CASSIDLNQPQHF
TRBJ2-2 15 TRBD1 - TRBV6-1 CASPSGQGEMGELFF
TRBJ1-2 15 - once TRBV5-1 CASSLIIGPSHGYTF
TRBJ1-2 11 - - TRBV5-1 CASSLQGGYTF